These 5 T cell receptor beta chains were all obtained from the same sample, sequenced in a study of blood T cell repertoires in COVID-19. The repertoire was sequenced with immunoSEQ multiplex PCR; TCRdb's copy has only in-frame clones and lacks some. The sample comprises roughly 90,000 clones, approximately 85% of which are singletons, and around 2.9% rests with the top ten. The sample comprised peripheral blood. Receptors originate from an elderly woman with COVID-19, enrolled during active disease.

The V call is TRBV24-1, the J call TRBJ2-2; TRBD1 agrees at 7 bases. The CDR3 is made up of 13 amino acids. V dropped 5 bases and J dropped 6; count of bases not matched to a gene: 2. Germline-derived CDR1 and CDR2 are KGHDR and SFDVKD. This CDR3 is CATSGGGPGELFF. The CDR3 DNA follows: TGTGCCACCAGTGGAGGGGGCCCCGGGGAGCTGTTTTTT.

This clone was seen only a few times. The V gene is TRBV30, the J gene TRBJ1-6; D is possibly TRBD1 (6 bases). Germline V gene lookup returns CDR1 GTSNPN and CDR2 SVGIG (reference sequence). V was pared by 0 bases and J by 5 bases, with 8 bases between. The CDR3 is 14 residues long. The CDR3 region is CAWSVTGNNSPLHF. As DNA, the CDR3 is TGTGCCTGGAGTGTTACAGGGAATAATTCACCCCTCCACTTT. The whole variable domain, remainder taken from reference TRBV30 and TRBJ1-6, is SQTIHQWPATLVQPVGSPLSLECTVEGTSNPNLYWYRQAAGRGLQLLFYSVGIGQISSEVPQNLSASRPQDRQFILSSKKLLLSDSGFYLCAWSVTGNNSPLHFGNGTRLTVT.

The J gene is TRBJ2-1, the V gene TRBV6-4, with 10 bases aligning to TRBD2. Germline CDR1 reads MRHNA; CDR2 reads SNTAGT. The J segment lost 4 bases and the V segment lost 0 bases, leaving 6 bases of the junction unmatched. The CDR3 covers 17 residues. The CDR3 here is CASSDSWSSGGYNEQFF. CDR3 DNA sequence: TGTGCCAGCAGTGACTCTTGGTCTAGCGGGGGTTACAATGAGCAGTTCTTC.

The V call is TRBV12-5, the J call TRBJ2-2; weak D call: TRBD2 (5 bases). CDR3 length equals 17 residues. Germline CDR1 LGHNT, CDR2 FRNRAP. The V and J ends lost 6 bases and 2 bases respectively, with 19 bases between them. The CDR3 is CASGVSLRTGNTGELFF. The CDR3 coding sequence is TGTGCTAGTGGGGTTTCCTTGAGGACGGGAAACACCGGGGAGCTGTTTTTT.

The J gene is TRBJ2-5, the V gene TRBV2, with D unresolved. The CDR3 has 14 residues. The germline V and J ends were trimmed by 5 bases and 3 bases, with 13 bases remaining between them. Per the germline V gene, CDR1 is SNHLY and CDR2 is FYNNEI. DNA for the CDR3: TGTGCCAGCAGTAAAACTGAACTGGAAGAGACCCAGTACTTC. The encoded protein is CASSKTELEETQYF.